The 18 T cell receptor beta chains given below trace back to one sample, sequenced in a study of OX40 agonist ivuxolimab in advanced cancers. Assay used: immunoSEQ multiplex PCR; TCRdb lists only in-frame clones, some missing. Altogether approximately 76,000 clones are present, around 85% being singletons, with the ten largest covering roughly 0.66%. This specimen consisted of CD4+ or CD8+ T cells sorted from blood, obtained in a trial of the OX40 agonist ivuxolimab. The receptors were gathered from an adult with an advanced solid tumor such as melanoma, head and neck, liver or kidney cancer.

This clone was observed a handful of times. The rearrangement uses TRBV19 and TRBJ2-3; D may correspond to TRBD1 or TRBD2 (7 bases each). This CDR3 is built from 16 residues. CDR1 and CDR2 (germline): LNHDA, SQIVND (reference sequence). Trimming pared 6 bases from V and 2 bases from J, leaving 18 bases between. This CDR3 is CASRSGGAEFTDTQYF. The CDR3 region has the DNA TGTGCCAGTAGATCAGGGGGGGCCGAATTCACAGATACGCAGTATTTT. Looking up the rest from reference TRBV19 and TRBJ2-3 gives the full variable domain: DGGITQSPKYLFRKEGQNVTLSCEQNLNHDAMYWYRQDPGQGLRLIYYSQIVNDFQKGDIAEGYSVSREKKESFPLTVTSAQKNPTAFYLCASRSGGAEFTDTQYFGPGTRLTVL.

The chain combines TRBV9 with TRBJ2-7; D is undetermined. Trimming removed 0 bases from V and 5 bases from J, with 12 bases in between. Germline V lookup: CDR1 SGDLS, CDR2 YYNGEE. The CDR3 contains 14 residues. The CDR3 DNA is TGTGCCAGCAGCGTAGGAGACCTCATCCACGAGCAGTACTTC. It yields the protein CASSVGDLIHEQYF.

The chain combines TRBV6-5 with TRBJ2-2; perhaps D is TRBD1 or TRBD2 (6 bases each). CDR1 is MNHEY and CDR2 is SVGAGI in the germline V gene. The CDR3 runs to 16 residues. V lost 2 bases and J lost 4, with 14 bases in between. CDR3: CASSYIGGRSTGELFF. Here the CDR3 DNA reads TGTGCCAGCAGTTACATAGGGGGGCGAAGCACCGGGGAGCTGTTTTTT.

In its sample, this clone was seen a few times. This rearrangement joins TRBV6-1 to TRBJ2-5; 7 bases fit TRBD1. The V and J ends lost 5 bases and 4 bases, in that order; junction bases with no gene match: 4. The germline V gene encodes CDR1 MNHNS and CDR2 SASEGT. The CDR3 spans 13 residues. DNA of the CDR3: TGTGCCAGCAGTCCCCGACAGGGAGAGACCCAGTACTTC. This gives the protein CASSPRQGETQYF.

The chain recombines TRBV9 with TRBJ2-2; 7 bases map to TRBD1. Trimming at V came to 2 bases and at J to 4 bases, leaving 5 bases not matched to a gene. The CDR3 extends over 15 amino acids. Germline V gene lookup returns CDR1 SGDLS and CDR2 YYNGEE. CDR3: CASSVTGDGTGELFF. The CDR3 DNA is TGTGCCAGCAGCGTTACAGGGGACGGCACCGGGGAGCTGTTTTTT.

This chain uses TRBV5-6 with TRBJ1-1, with D possibly matching TRBD1 (6 bases). The CDR3 covers 13 residues. V was trimmed by 3 bases and J by 4 bases, leaving 10 bases between them. Germline values: CDR1 SGHDT, CDR2 YYEEEE. The CDR3: CASSYPTGTEAFF. The CDR3 region has the DNA TGTGCCAGCAGCTACCCGACAGGCACTGAAGCTTTCTTT.

To note about this clone: At one of its ends the junction is not consistent with the germline gene, which may arise from a read error. The genes are TRBV11-2 and TRBJ1-2; 9 bases agree with TRBD1. The CDR3 is made up of 18 amino acids. In germline, CDR1 is SGHAT, CDR2 FQNNGV. CDR3 in amino acids: CANSSLRDRVRVNYGYTF. CDR3 nucleotides: TGTGCCAACAGCTCCCTCCGGGACAGGGTGCGAGTTAACTATGGCTACACCTTC.

This chain links TRBV29-1 with TRBJ2-7; D unresolved. Trimming removed 6 bases from V and 2 bases from J, with 20 bases in between. This CDR3 spans 15 amino acids. Germline CDR1 SQVTM, CDR2 ANQGSEA. The CDR3 here is CSVERWYSKTYEQYF. CDR3 coding DNA: TGCAGCGTCGAAAGGTGGTACAGTAAAACCTACGAGCAGTACTTC.

Only a few counts were recorded for this clone. The V and J genes are TRBV11-2 and TRBJ1-1, with 9 bases lining up with TRBD1. V gave up 2 bases and J gave up 4 bases; unmatched junction bases: 2. The CDR3 has 14 residues. CDR1 and CDR2 (germline): SGHAT, FQNNGV. CDR3 region: CASSLRDRVTEAFF. The DNA of the CDR3 is TGTGCCAGCAGCTTACGGGACAGGGTCACTGAAGCTTTCTTT.

The gene calls are TRBV10-2 and TRBJ1-1; 8 bases align to TRBD1. This CDR3 is built from 12 residues. After removal of 7 bases from V and 9 bases from J, the junction contained 7 bases not matched to a gene. Germline assignment: CDR1 WSHSY and CDR2 SAAADI. The DNA for the CDR3 is TGCGCCAGCACTCCTGGACAGGGTAAAGCTTTCTTT. Amino acid sequence: CASTPGQGKAFF.

The V gene is TRBV5-8, the J gene TRBJ1-4; the match to TRBD1 covers 9 bases. Germline-derived CDR1 and CDR2 are SGHTS and YDEGEE. This CDR3 is built from 15 residues. V was pared by 1 base and J by 10 bases, with 8 bases of the junction left unmatched. CDR3 amino acids: CASSLSGQGAGKLFF. The DNA for the CDR3 is TGTGCCAGCAGCTTGTCGGGACAGGGCGCAGGAAAACTGTTTTTT.

The chain is built from TRBV7-9 and TRBJ1-2; TRBD1 might be the D (5 bases). This CDR3 is 15 amino acids long. V shed 1 base and J shed 1 base, with 10 bases lying between them. Germline V gene sequence: CDR1 SEHNR, CDR2 FQNEAQ (reference sequence). The CDR3, as DNA: TGTGCCAGCAGCTTAGTGGGCAGGGTTAACTATGGCTACACCTTC. Encoded protein: CASSLVGRVNYGYTF.

The chain carries TRBV1 and TRBJ2-5. TRBV1 is deemed a pseudogene. This CDR3 has 15 residues. The CDR3 reads CTSSQMTGLNETQYF. CDR3 nucleotides: TGCACCAGCAGCCAAATGACCGGATTGAATGAGACCCAGTACTTC.

The rearrangement joins TRBV4-2 to TRBJ2-1; D not certain. V was shortened by 0 bases and J by 1 base, with 13 bases between the two germline ends. The CDR3 runs 17 residues. CDR1 is LGHNA and CDR2 is YNFKEQ in the germline V gene. The DNA for the CDR3 is TGTGCCAGCAGCCAAGATGTCAGGTCTTTGTCCTACAATGAGCAGTTCTTC. Translation: CASSQDVRSLSYNEQFF.

The rearrangement links TRBV7-2 to TRBJ2-5; TRBD2 agrees at 7 bases. V trimming: 1 base; J trimming: 1 base; junction bases outside the gene matches: 3. This CDR3 has 15 residues. Per germline, CDR1 SGHTA and CDR2 FQGNSA. CDR3 protein: CASSLGAGVQETQYF. The DNA of the CDR3 is TGTGCCAGCAGCTTAGGGGCGGGGGTCCAAGAGACCCAGTACTTC.

The chain recombines TRBV11-2 with TRBJ1-6; D perhaps matches TRBD1 (5 bases). The V gene lost 2 bases and the J gene lost 13 bases, with 15 bases spanning the gap. Germline V gives CDR1 SGHAT, CDR2 FQNNGV. The CDR3 consists of 14 residues. The CDR3 DNA is TGTGCCAGCAGCTTACCGGGGCCGTCGTCGCCCCTCCACTTT. It yields the protein CASSLPGPSSPLHF.

The rearrangement uses TRBV21-1 and TRBJ2-7; whether TRBD2, the table's D call, matches the DNA was not checked. TRBV21-1 is a documented pseudogene. This CDR3 contains 11 residues. The CDR3 loop reads CASRKRYEQYF. The CDR3 bases are TGTGCCAGCAGGAAGAGATACGAGCAGTACTTC.

This rearrangement joins TRBV30 to TRBJ2-3, with D unresolved. Germline V gene lookup returns CDR1 GTSNPN and CDR2 SVGIG (reference sequence). This CDR3 has 10 residues. With 3 bases removed from V and 9 bases from J, the gap between germline ends came to 7 bases. In DNA, the CDR3 is TGTGCCTGGAGAGGGTCCACGCAGTATTTT. It specifies CAWRGSTQYF.